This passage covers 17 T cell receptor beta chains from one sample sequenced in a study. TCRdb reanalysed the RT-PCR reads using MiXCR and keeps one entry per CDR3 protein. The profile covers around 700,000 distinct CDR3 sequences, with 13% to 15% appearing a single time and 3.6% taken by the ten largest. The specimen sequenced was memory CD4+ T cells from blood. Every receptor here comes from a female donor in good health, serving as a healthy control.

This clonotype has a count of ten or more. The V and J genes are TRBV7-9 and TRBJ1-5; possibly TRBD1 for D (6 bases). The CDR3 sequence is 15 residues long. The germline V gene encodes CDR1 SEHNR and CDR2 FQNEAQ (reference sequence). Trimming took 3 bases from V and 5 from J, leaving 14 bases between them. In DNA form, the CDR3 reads TGTGCCAGCAGCTTGACCGGGGGCGCGGATCAGCCCCAGCATTTT. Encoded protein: CASSLTGGADQPQHF.

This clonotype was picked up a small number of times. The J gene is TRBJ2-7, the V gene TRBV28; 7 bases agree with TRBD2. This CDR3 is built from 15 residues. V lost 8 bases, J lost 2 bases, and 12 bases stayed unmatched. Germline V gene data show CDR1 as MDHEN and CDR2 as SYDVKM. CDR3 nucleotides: TGTGCCAGCCGGGTCGCGAGCGGGAATCCCTACGAGCAGTACTTC. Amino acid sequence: CASRVASGNPYEQYF.

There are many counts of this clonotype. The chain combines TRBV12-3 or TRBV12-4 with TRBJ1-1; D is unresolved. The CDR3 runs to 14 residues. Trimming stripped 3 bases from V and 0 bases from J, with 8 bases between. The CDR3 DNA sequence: TGTGCCAGCAGTTTTCAGGAGCTGAACACTGAAGCTTTCTTT. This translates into CASSFQELNTEAFF.

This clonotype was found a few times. CDR3 sequence: CASSSGLAGVVDTQYF. The CDR3 DNA follows: TGTGCCAGCAGCTCCGGACTAGCGGGAGTAGTAGATACGCAGTATTTT. The chain has TRBV7-9 and TRBJ2-3, with 13 positions matching TRBD2. CDR3 length equals 16 residues. The J segment lost 5 bases and the V segment lost 4 bases, leaving 6 bases of the junction unmatched. CDR1 is SEHNR and CDR2 is FQNEAQ in the germline V gene (reference sequence).

In nucleotides, the CDR3 is TGTGCCTCGAGAGGTGGGGGGGCCAAAAACATTCAGTACTTC. Protein sequence: CASRGGGAKNIQYF. The genes are TRBV7-2 and TRBJ2-4; D might be TRBD2 (6 bases). Germline V gene data show CDR1 as SGHTA and CDR2 as FQGNSA. Trimming took 11 bases from V and 1 from J, leaving 15 bases between them. The CDR3 runs to 14 residues.

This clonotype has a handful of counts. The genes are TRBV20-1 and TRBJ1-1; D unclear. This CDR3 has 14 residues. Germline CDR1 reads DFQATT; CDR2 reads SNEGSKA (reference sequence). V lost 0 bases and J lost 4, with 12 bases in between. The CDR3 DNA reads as TGCAGTGCTAGAGAGGGCAGTTCGGGCACTGAAGCTTTCTTT. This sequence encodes CSAREGSSGTEAFF.

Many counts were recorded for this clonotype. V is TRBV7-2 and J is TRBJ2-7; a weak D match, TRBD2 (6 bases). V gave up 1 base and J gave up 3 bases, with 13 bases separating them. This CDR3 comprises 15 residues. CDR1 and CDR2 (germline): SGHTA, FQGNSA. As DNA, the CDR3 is TGTGCCAGCAGCTTAGGCGCGGGGCAGATCTACGAGCAGTACTTC. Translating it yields CASSLGAGQIYEQYF.

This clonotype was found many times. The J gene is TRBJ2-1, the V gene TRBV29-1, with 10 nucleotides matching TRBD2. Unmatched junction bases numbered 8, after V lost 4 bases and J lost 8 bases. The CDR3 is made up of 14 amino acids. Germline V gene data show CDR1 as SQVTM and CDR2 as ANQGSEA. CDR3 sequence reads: CSVGEASGSYEQFF. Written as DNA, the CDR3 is TGCAGCGTTGGGGAGGCTAGCGGGAGCTATGAGCAGTTCTTC.

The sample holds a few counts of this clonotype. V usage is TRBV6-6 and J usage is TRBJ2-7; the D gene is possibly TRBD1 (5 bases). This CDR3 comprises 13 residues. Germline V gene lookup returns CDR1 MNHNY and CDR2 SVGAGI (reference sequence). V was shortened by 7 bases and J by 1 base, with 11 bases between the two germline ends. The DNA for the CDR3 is TGTGCCAGCAACTCGCAGGGATCCTACGAGCAGTACTTC. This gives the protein CASNSQGSYEQYF.

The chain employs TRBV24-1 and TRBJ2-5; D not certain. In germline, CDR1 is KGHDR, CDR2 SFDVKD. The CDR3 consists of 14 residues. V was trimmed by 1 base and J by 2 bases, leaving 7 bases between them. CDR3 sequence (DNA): TGTGCCACCAGTGATTTTTGGGCTCAAGAGACCCAGTACTTC. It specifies CATSDFWAQETQYF.

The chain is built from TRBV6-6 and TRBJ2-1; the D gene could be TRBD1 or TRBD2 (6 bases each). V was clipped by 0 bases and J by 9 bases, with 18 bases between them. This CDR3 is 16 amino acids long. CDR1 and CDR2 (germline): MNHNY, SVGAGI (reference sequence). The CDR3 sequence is CASSYSNTGAHGEQFF. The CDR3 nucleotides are TGTGCCAGCAGTTACTCGAACACGGGGGCGCATGGTGAGCAGTTCTTC.

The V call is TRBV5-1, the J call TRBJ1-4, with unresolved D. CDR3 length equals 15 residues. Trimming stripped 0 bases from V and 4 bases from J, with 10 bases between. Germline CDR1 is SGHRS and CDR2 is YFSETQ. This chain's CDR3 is CASSLGTSGNEKLFF. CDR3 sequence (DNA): TGCGCCAGCAGCTTGGGGACGTCGGGTAATGAAAAACTGTTTTTT.

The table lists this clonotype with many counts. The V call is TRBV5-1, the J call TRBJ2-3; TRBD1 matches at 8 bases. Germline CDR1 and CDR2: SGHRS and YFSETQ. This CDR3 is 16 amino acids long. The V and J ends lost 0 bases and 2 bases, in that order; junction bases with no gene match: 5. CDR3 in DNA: TGCGCCAGCAGCTTGGGGACAGGGAGCTACACAGATACGCAGTATTTT. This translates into CASSLGTGSYTDTQYF.

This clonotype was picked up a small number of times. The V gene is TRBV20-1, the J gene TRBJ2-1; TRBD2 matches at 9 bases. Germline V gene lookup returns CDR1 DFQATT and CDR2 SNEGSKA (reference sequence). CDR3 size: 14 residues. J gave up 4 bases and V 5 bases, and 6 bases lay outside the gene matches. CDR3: CSAGGLAQYNEQFF. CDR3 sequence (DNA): TGCAGTGCTGGGGGACTAGCACAATACAATGAGCAGTTCTTC.

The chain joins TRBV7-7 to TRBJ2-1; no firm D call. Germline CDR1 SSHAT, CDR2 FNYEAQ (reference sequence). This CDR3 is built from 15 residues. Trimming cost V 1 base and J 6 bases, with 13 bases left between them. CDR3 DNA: TGTGCCAGCAGCTTAGTCTTTGCAGTGGGCAATGAGCAGTTCTTC. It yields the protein CASSLVFAVGNEQFF.

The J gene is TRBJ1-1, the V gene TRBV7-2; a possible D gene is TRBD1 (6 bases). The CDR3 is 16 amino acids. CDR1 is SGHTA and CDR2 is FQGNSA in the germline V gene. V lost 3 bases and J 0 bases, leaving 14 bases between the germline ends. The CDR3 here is CASSLAPRQVNTEAFF. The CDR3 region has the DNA TGTGCCAGCAGCTTGGCCCCACGACAGGTGAACACTGAAGCTTTCTTT. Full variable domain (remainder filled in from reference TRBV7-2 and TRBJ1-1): GAGVSQSPSNKVTEKGKDVELRCDPISGHTALYWYRQSLGQGLEFLIYFQGNSAPDKSGLPSDRFSAERTGGSVSTLTIQRTQQEDSAVYLCASSLAPRQVNTEAFFGQGTRLTVV.

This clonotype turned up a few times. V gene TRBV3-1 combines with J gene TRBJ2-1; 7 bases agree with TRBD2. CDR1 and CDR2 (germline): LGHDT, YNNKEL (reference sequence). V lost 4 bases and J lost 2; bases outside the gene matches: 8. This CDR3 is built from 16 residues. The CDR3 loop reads CASSPPRGVAYNEQFF. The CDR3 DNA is TGTGCCAGCAGCCCTCCCCGGGGGGTGGCCTACAATGAGCAGTTCTTC.